This TCR beta chain was sequenced for a study of T cells in Graves' hyperthyroidism and ophthalmopathy. Notes on this clonotype: A much larger clone is a single base away; this may be a read error.

The germline V gene encodes CDR1 SEHNR and CDR2 FQNEAQ (reference sequence). The CDR3 covers 19 residues. The V gene end was trimmed by 7 bases and the J gene end by 7 bases; junction bases not matched to a gene: 23. Regions amplified from RNA transcripts were the TCR beta CDR3 regions. HTBI primers were used for first-round RT-PCR of the TCR CDR3. TCRdb ran MiXCR on the multiplex PCR reads and lists one entry per CDR3 protein. The table shows about 290,000 distinct CDR3 sequences, with roughly 18% occurring only once. Ophthalmopathy in the patients scored at least 3 on Clinical Activity Score and at least 4 on NOSPECS grade, lasting under 3 months.

The sample comprised blood. The clonotype comes from a middle-aged man with Graves' ophthalmopathy. This chain joins TRBV7-9 and TRBJ2-1, with 9 bases lining up with TRBD2. Written as DNA, the CDR3 is TGTGCCAGCACCCTAGCGGAGGGGACTAGCAGGAGGGCTTTTAATGAGCAGTTCTTC. Translation: CASTLAEGTSRRAFNEQFF.